These T cell receptor beta chains were read from a single sample in a study of cytomegalovirus exposure and HLA in healthy donors. The assay was immunoSEQ multiplex PCR, and TCRdb's table has in-frame clones only and misses some. This table holds more than 300,000 clones, roughly 89% found once. Sample: PBMCs. Source of these receptors: a woman between 18 and 29 years old in good health and CMV-seronegative. CDR3s include the opening cysteine and the closing phenylalanine or tryptophan. The D gene is left open where the match is weak. Size is omitted from some rows. Given values are once, few, many or a class for expanded clones.

j_gene: TRBJ1-6; v_gene: TRBV15; abundance: .; d_gene: .; CDR3nt: TGTGCCACCAGCAGCTTCTACTCCTCAGGTTATAATTCACCCCTCCACTTT; CDR3aa: CATSSFYSSGYNSPLHF
j_gene: TRBJ2-7; v_gene: TRBV27; abundance: .; d_gene: TRBD2; CDR3nt: TGTGCCAGCAGTAGACTAGCGGAGGCCTACGAGCAGTACTTC; CDR3aa: CASSRLAEAYEQYF
j_gene: TRBJ2-2; v_gene: TRBV28; abundance: .; d_gene: .; CDR3nt: TGTGCCAGCAGATCAGGACAGAGCACCGGGGAGCTGTTTTTT; CDR3aa: CASRSGQSTGELFF
j_gene: TRBJ1-4; v_gene: TRBV5-4; abundance: .; d_gene: TRBD1; CDR3nt: TGTGCCAGCAGCTTGGCAGGGGGTGGACGAGGACTGTTTTTT; CDR3aa: CASSLAGGGRGLFF
j_gene: TRBJ1-5; v_gene: TRBV19; abundance: .; d_gene: .; CDR3nt: TGTGCCAGTAGTATAGGAGGACTCAATCAGCCCCAGCATTTT; CDR3aa: CASSIGGLNQPQHF
j_gene: TRBJ2-1; v_gene: TRBV19; abundance: .; d_gene: TRBD1; CDR3nt: TGTGCCAGTAGTATCGGACAGGGTGTCAATGAGCAGTTCTTC; CDR3aa: CASSIGQGVNEQFF
j_gene: TRBJ1-3; v_gene: TRBV9; abundance: .; d_gene: .; CDR3nt: TGTGCCAGCAGCGTAGTCCCAGGAAACACCATATATTTT; CDR3aa: CASSVVPGNTIYF
j_gene: TRBJ1-1; v_gene: TRBV5-4; abundance: .; d_gene: TRBD1; CDR3nt: TGTGCCAGCAAGAGACAGGGGGAGCCGTACACTGAAGCTTTCTTT; CDR3aa: CASKRQGEPYTEAFF
j_gene: TRBJ2-7; v_gene: TRBV5-4; abundance: .; d_gene: TRBD1; CDR3nt: TGTGCCAGCAGGGGGACAGGGAGGGAATACGAGCAGTACTTC; CDR3aa: CASRGTGREYEQYF
j_gene: TRBJ2-3; v_gene: TRBV5-6; abundance: .; d_gene: .; CDR3nt: TGTGCCAGCAGCTTGCAGTCCTTAGATACGCAGTATTTT; CDR3aa: CASSLQSLDTQYF
j_gene: TRBJ2-5; v_gene: TRBV9; abundance: .; d_gene: TRBD2; CDR3nt: TGTGCCAGCAGCGTAGGCGGGCTAGCGGGGAAAGAGACCCAGTACTTC; CDR3aa: CASSVGGLAGKETQYF
j_gene: TRBJ2-2; v_gene: TRBV13; abundance: few; d_gene: .; CDR3nt: TGTGCCAGCAGCTTAGGGCGGCAGAACACCGGGGAGCTGTTTTTT; CDR3aa: CASSLGRQNTGELFF
j_gene: TRBJ2-2; v_gene: TRBV6-1; abundance: .; d_gene: TRBD2; CDR3nt: TGTGCCAGCAGTCCTAGCGGGGGGACCGGGGAGCTGTTTTTT; CDR3aa: CASSPSGGTGELFF
j_gene: TRBJ2-1; v_gene: TRBV2; abundance: .; d_gene: .; CDR3nt: TGTGCCTCGGGCGGGGTCCAGCAGTTCTTC; CDR3aa: CASGGVQQFF
j_gene: TRBJ2-2; v_gene: TRBV5-4; abundance: .; d_gene: TRBD2; CDR3nt: TGTGCCAGCAGCTCTGGGACTAGCTTAGCCGGGGAGCTGTTTTTT; CDR3aa: CASSSGTSLAGELFF